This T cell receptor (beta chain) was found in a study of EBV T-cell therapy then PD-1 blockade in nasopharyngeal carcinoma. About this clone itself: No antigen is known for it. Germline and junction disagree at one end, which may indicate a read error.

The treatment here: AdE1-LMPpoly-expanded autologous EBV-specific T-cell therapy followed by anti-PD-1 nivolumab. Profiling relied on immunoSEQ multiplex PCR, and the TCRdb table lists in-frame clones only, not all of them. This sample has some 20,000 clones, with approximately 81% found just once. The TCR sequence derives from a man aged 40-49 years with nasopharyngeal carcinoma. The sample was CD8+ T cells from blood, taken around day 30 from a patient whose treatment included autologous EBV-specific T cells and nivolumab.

The CDR3 loop is CATSEAGTDNSGYTF. The DNA for the CDR3 is TGTGCCACCAGTGAGGCCGGGACGGATAACTCTGGCTACACCTTC. This rearrangement joins TRBV24-1 to TRBJ1-2; weak D call: TRBD1 (5 bases). CDR3 length equals 15 residues. The germline gives CDR1 KGHDR, CDR2 SFDVKD.